The 25 T cell receptor beta chains listed next were all sequenced from one sample in a study of cytomegalovirus exposure and HLA in healthy donors. The protocol was immunoSEQ multiplex PCR, while the TCRdb copy is restricted to in-frame clones and leaves out a portion. The profile covers fewer than 200,000 clones, with 86% appearing a single time and more than 5.5% taken by the ten largest. The sample taken for sequencing was PBMCs. All receptors come from a man aged 25-40 years in good health and CMV-seropositive.

V usage is TRBV20-1 and J usage is TRBJ2-1, with unresolved D. The CDR3 sequence is 11 residues long. Germline V gene data show CDR1 as DFQATT and CDR2 as SNEGSKA (reference sequence). The V and J ends lost 0 bases and 7 bases respectively, with 4 bases between them. CDR3 residues: CSARDRNEQFF. CDR3 DNA: TGCAGTGCTAGAGATCGGAATGAGCAGTTCTTC.

V is TRBV2 and J is TRBJ1-1; unclear D gene. The length of the CDR3 is 15 residues. CDR1 and CDR2 (germline): SNHLY, FYNNEI. V was clipped by 6 bases and J by 0 bases, with 14 bases between them. For the CDR3, the DNA is TGTGCCAGCAGACCCCCGAGGGTTGTGAACACTGAAGCTTTCTTT. This sequence encodes CASRPPRVVNTEAFF.

A remark on this clone: At the DNA level, this CDR3 is encoded by other sequences in the same sample as well. The V gene is TRBV30, the J gene TRBJ2-7; D gene ambiguous. Trimming removed 3 bases at V and 9 bases at J, with 12 bases between. CDR1 and CDR2 (germline): GTSNPN, SVGIG (reference sequence). This CDR3 spans 11 amino acids. CDR3 DNA: TGTGCCTGGAGCCGCCTGCCAGGGCAGTACTTC. Translation: CAWSRLPGQYF. Supplemented by reference TRBV30 and TRBJ2-7, the full variable domain reads SQTIHQWPATLVQPVGSPLSLECTVEGTSNPNLYWYRQAAGRGLQLLFYSVGIGQISSEVPQNLSASRPQDRQFILSSKKLLLSDSGFYLCAWSRLPGQYFGPGTRLTVT.

The chain combines TRBV23-1 with TRBJ2-7; 7 positions agree with TRBD1. TRBV23-1 is an ORF for which the function is uncertain. Trimming removed 4 bases from V and 0 bases from J; junction bases left unmatched: 12. There are 17 residues in the CDR3. The CDR3 DNA is TGCGCCAGCAGTCCCCCGACAGGGTCAATGGACTCCTACGAGCAGTACTTC. Its protein product is CASSPPTGSMDSYEQYF.

This sequence joins TRBV5-4 and TRBJ2-7; 11 positions agree with TRBD1. The CDR3 extends over 15 amino acids. Germline assignment: CDR1 SGHNT and CDR2 YYREEE (reference sequence). V dropped 4 bases and J dropped 7; count of bases not matched to a gene: 10. Here the CDR3 reads CASSRDRGDLMEQYF. The CDR3 DNA follows: TGTGCCAGCAGCCGGGACAGGGGGGACCTAATGGAGCAGTACTTC.

The rearrangement links TRBV27 to TRBJ2-3, with D unresolved. V was clipped by 6 bases and J by 4 bases, with 14 bases between them. Germline loops: CDR1 MNHEY, CDR2 SMNVEV (reference sequence). The CDR3 runs to 14 residues. CDR3 loop: CASSQLGRADTQYF. CDR3 nucleotide sequence: TGTGCCAGCAGCCAACTGGGCCGCGCAGATACGCAGTATTTT.

The chain employs TRBV7-6 and TRBJ1-6; D is uncertain. Trimming took 5 bases from V and 4 from J, leaving 3 bases between them. CDR3 length equals 12 residues. Germline assignment: CDR1 SGHVS and CDR2 FNYEAQ. The CDR3 sequence is CASSAYNSPLHF. The CDR3 region has the DNA TGTGCCAGCAGCGCATATAATTCACCCCTCCACTTT.

The chain carries TRBV27 and TRBJ1-5; D possibly corresponds to TRBD1 (6 bases). Trimming removed 5 bases at V and 7 bases at J, with 18 bases between. This CDR3 is 15 amino acids long. CDR1 is MNHEY, CDR2 SMNVEV, per germline (reference sequence). The CDR3 sequence is CASSPTQGLGQPQHF. The CDR3 DNA is TGTGCCAGCAGTCCCACCCAGGGGCTAGGGCAGCCCCAGCATTTT.

The chain recombines TRBV5-6 with TRBJ2-2; TRBD1 might be the D (5 bases). The CDR3 runs 14 residues. Between the trimmed V and J ends, which lost 0 bases and 4 bases, there was a span of 7 bases. Germline CDR1 is SGHDT and CDR2 is YYEEEE. The CDR3, as DNA: TGTGCCAGCAGCTTGGAAAGGGGCACCGGGGAGCTGTTTTTT. Translated, it gives CASSLERGTGELFF. Combining the CDR3 with reference TRBV5-6 and TRBJ2-2 gives the whole variable domain DAGVTQSPTHLIKTRGQQVTLRCSPKSGHDTVSWYQQALGQGPQFIFQYYEEEERQRGNFPDRFSGHQFPNYSSELNVNALLLGDSALYLCASSLERGTGELFFGEGSRLTVL.

This chain links TRBV7-2 with TRBJ2-3; 12 bases are a match to TRBD2. This CDR3 region has 19 residues. Germline V gene sequence: CDR1 SGHTA, CDR2 FQGNSA. J gave up 0 bases and V 4 bases, and 11 bases lay outside the gene matches. The CDR3 region is CASSYRLPGLAGSTDTQYF. CDR3 sequence (DNA): TGTGCCAGCAGCTACCGTCTACCAGGACTAGCGGGGAGCACAGATACGCAGTATTTT. The full variable domain, completed using reference TRBV7-2 and TRBJ2-3, is GAGVSQSPSNKVTEKGKDVELRCDPISGHTALYWYRQSLGQGLEFLIYFQGNSAPDKSGLPSDRFSAERTGGSVSTLTIQRTQQEDSAVYLCASSYRLPGLAGSTDTQYFGPGTRLTVL.

This clone has only one observation. This chain links TRBV7-9 with TRBJ1-4; D perhaps matches TRBD1 (5 bases). Germline CDR1 is SEHNR and CDR2 is FQNEAQ (reference sequence). CDR3 length: 14 residues. Trimming removed 5 bases from V and 2 bases from J, with 9 bases in between. The CDR3 DNA follows: TGTGCCAGCAGCCACGGGGGGACTAATGAAAAACTGTTTTTT. Its protein is CASSHGGTNEKLFF.

V usage is TRBV30 and J usage is TRBJ2-7, with D unclear. Germline-derived CDR1 and CDR2 are GTSNPN and SVGIG (reference sequence). With 0 bases removed from V and 4 bases from J, the gap between germline ends came to 7 bases. The CDR3 spans 12 residues. For the CDR3, the DNA is TGTGCCTGGAGTGTGTCCGAATACGAGCAGTACTTC. Translated: CAWSVSEYEQYF.

The chain is built from TRBV19 and TRBJ1-5; D remains unclear. Germline V gene lookup returns CDR1 LNHDA and CDR2 SQIVND (reference sequence). The length of the CDR3 is 15 residues. Deletions cut 5 bases from V and 0 bases from J, with 11 bases between. The CDR3 is CASSVVPYSNQPQHF. The DNA for the CDR3 is TGTGCCAGTAGTGTCGTCCCTTATAGCAATCAGCCCCAGCATTTT.

The chain is built from TRBV11-3 and TRBJ2-5, with D perhaps TRBD1 or TRBD2 (5 bases each). The V end was cut by 4 bases, the J end by 7 bases, with 16 bases between. This CDR3 has 14 residues. Per germline, CDR1 SGHNT and CDR2 YENEEA. The CDR3 reads CASSWDPAVGTQYF. The CDR3 DNA is TGTGCCAGCAGCTGGGACCCAGCGGTGGGGACCCAGTACTTC.

V usage is TRBV7-3 and J usage is TRBJ2-7; 8 bases align to TRBD2. The CDR3 spans 14 residues. CDR1 and CDR2 (germline): SGHTA, FQGTGA. The trim removed 5 bases at V and 3 bases at J, leaving 6 bases unmatched. CDR3 in amino acids: CASSPSGGFYEQYF. CDR3 bases: TGTGCCAGCAGCCCCAGCGGGGGATTCTACGAGCAGTACTTC.

This clone has only one observation. The J gene is TRBJ2-2, the V gene TRBV7-3; D gene uncertain. CDR3 size: 12 residues. The V gene lost 2 bases and the J gene lost 7 bases, with 5 bases spanning the gap. The V gene's germline CDR1 is SGHTA and CDR2 FQGTGA. In DNA form, the CDR3 reads TGTGCCAGCAGCTTATACGGCGGGGAGCTGTTTTTT. As protein: CASSLYGGELFF.

The rearrangement links TRBV15 to TRBJ2-7, with D possibly being TRBD1 (6 bases). Germline CDR1 reads LNHNV; CDR2 reads YYDKDF (reference sequence). Trimming shortened V by 5 bases and J by 3 bases, and 14 bases separated the two germline ends. CDR3 size: 14 residues. The CDR3 DNA is TGTGCCACCAGCCGCACAGGGCGACTCTACGAGCAGTACTTC. This codes for CATSRTGRLYEQYF.

This clone was detected once. The genes are TRBV7-9 and TRBJ2-1; the match to TRBD2 covers 7 bases. CDR1 is SEHNR, CDR2 FQNEAQ, per germline (reference sequence). The CDR3 has 15 amino acids. With V trimmed by 5 bases and J by 5 bases, 9 bases remained unmatched. CDR3 in DNA: TGTGCCAGCAGCCGCGCCCCTAGCGGCAACAATGAGCAGTTCTTC. This sequence encodes CASSRAPSGNNEQFF.

The genes are TRBV11-3 and TRBJ2-3; maybe TRBD2 (6 bases). CDR3 length: 14 amino acids. Germline CDR1 SGHNT, CDR2 YENEEA. V gave up 7 bases and J gave up 2 bases, with 13 bases separating them. CDR3 residues: CASTRRDFTDTQYF. For the CDR3, the DNA is TGTGCCAGCACCAGGAGGGACTTCACAGATACGCAGTATTTT.

This chain links TRBV18 with TRBJ2-7; D is ambiguous. The CDR3 has 11 residues. The V end lost 4 bases, the J end lost 5 bases, and 6 bases lay between the germline ends. In germline, CDR1 is KGHSH, CDR2 LQKENI. CDR3 bases: TGTGCCAGCTCACAGGGCGACGAGCAGTACTTC. It yields the protein CASSQGDEQYF.

The chain employs TRBV5-1 and TRBJ2-5; 8 nucleotides match TRBD1. Germline V gene sequence: CDR1 SGHRS, CDR2 YFSETQ. The CDR3 runs to 14 residues. V dropped 4 bases and J dropped 7; count of bases not matched to a gene: 9. CDR3 sequence: CASSRDRSEGTQYF. The DNA of the CDR3 is TGCGCCAGCAGCAGGGACAGGTCCGAAGGGACCCAGTACTTC.

The chain joins TRBV15 to TRBJ1-2; tentative D call: TRBD1 (6 bases). V gave up 3 bases and J gave up 4 bases, with 27 bases separating them. This CDR3 has 19 amino acids. Germline V lookup: CDR1 LNHNV, CDR2 YYDKDF (reference sequence). CDR3 region: CATSSLSGPPRDTPYGYTF. The CDR3 DNA is TGTGCCACCAGCAGTCTAAGTGGTCCTCCGAGGGACACCCCCTATGGCTACACCTTC.

CDR3 amino acids: CASSSYTGTGGLAGGGEQYF. The DNA of the CDR3 is TGTGCCAGCAGTTCGTACACCGGGACAGGCGGACTAGCGGGAGGGGGCGAGCAGTACTTC. This chain joins TRBV27 and TRBJ2-7; 15 bases map to TRBD2. Germline CDR1 is MNHEY and CDR2 is SMNVEV (reference sequence). V was clipped by 4 bases and J by 6 bases; unmatched bases: 19. CDR3 length: 20 amino acids.

This clone appeared a single time. The chain links TRBV7-6 to TRBJ2-7, with D maybe TRBD1 (7 bases). Trimming removed 5 bases at V and 0 bases at J, with 17 bases between. Germline lookup yields CDR1 SGHVS and CDR2 FNYEAQ. This CDR3 has 16 amino acids. In nucleotides, the CDR3 is TGTGCCAGCAGCCCCTTCACCCAGGGGGGCTCCTACGAGCAGTACTTC. Residues: CASSPFTQGGSYEQYF.

V is TRBV2 and J is TRBJ1-5; 7 bases fit TRBD1. Germline V gene lookup returns CDR1 SNHLY and CDR2 FYNNEI. The CDR3 spans 16 residues. V trimming: 6 bases; J trimming: 5 bases; junction bases outside the gene matches: 13. CDR3 region: CASSLGQGVDHQPQHF. Here the CDR3 DNA reads TGTGCCAGCAGCCTAGGGCAGGGGGTGGATCATCAGCCCCAGCATTTT.